This section outlines one T cell receptor (beta chain) sequence together with its context. No cognate antigen has been identified for it. One base away there is no much larger clone; base qualities are not given. Each collaborating institution followed its own protocols to collect whole blood in K2EDTA tubes. For TCRbeta analysis, collaborator samples were shipped as frozen whole blood, as isolated PBMCs, or as DNA extracted from either sample type. These data originate in a study of blood T cell repertoires in COVID-19 (dated by TCRdb to the early 2020s). The study in broad terms: Samples from collaborators originated in the United States, Italy and Spain and spanned both the acute and convalescent phases of COVID-19. Sample metadata almost always included a de-identified subject ID, COVID-19 status, age in years and sex. Deeply sampled blood TCRbeta repertoires from subjects exposed to, actively infected with, or recovered from COVID-19 were included in the dataset. The samples were drawn from the first 160 participants of the ongoing ImmuneRACE study and from some 1,300 subjects provided by 6 global collaborators. The prospective study material was composed of cDNA or gDNA derived from T cells, B-cell-depleted T cells, or PBMCs. A freely available public database, intended as a resource for researchers studying the immune response to SARS-CoV-2, is where the repertoires were released. Where available, HLA class I and class II types were taken from metadata supplied by the sample provider and were not determined by assay-based typing. Here is what the overall study found, with its caveats: The amount of clinical and demographic metadata varied by source and participant and was provided uncurated.

TCRbeta CDR3 regions were amplified from genomic DNA using the immunoSEQ Assay, a bias-controlled multiplex PCR. The paper's data handling went like this. The number of nucleated cells in each sample was estimated from the amplification of reference gene primers within the assay. To quantify the absolute abundance of each unique TCRbeta CDR3 rearrangement, sequence reads were collapsed and filtered. Productive Simpson clonality was computed per sample as the square root of Simpson's diversity index over productive rearrangements. As stored in TCRdb, this immuneACCESS dataset retains in-frame rearrangements with V and J assigned. A fraction of the clones does not appear; measured against another copy, unresolved V genes explain less than half of the discrepancy, and the remainder lacks a known reason. D and trimming were read from the DNA, whereas the V and J calls and clone size are those reported in that table. The sample contains approximately 240,000 clones, 84% of them found a single time. About a sixth of the sample comes from the top ten.

V was cut back by 5 bases and J by 2 bases, leaving a gap of 11 bases between them. The CDR3, from cysteine to phenylalanine, totals 14 residues. The CDR3 DNA has 42 bases and is translated from base 1. In the germline V gene, CDR1 corresponds to SNHLY and CDR2 to FYNNEI. The clonotype comes from a woman older than 75 with active or convalescent COVID-19. The chain links TRBV2 with TRBJ2-3; possibly the D gene is TRBD2, per 5 matching bases. The sequenced material came from peripheral blood. The CDR3 here reads CASSTRLNTDTQYF. The DNA sequence reads TGTGCCAGCAGTACTAGACTAAACACAGATACGCAGTATTTT. When the CDR3 is completed using the reference TRBV2 and TRBJ2-3 genes on either side, the full variable domain is EPEVTQTPSHQVTQMGQEVILRCVPISNHLYFYWYRQILGQKVEFLVSFYNNEISEKSEIFDDQFSVERPDGSNFTLKIRSTKLEDSAMYFCASSTRLNTDTQYFGPGTRLTVL.